The T cell receptor (beta chain) under discussion was sequenced for a study of regulatory T cells in long-lasting Graves disease. Overall study findings and caveats: When disease was persistent, TRBV28, TRBJ1-2 and TRBJ2-5 were the favored segments. The study found persistent patients shared more public clonotypes (approximately 2,700) than new patients (over 900).

Time point described: newly diagnosed GD, antithyroid drugs for less than 3 months. PBMC RNA was the source of the TCR library. EDTA tubes received approximately 9.8 milliliters of drawn peripheral blood. V dropped 1 base and J dropped 5 bases, with 8 bases sitting between them. This CDR3 has 14 amino acids. Germline V CDR1 and CDR2: SEHNR, FQNEAQ (reference sequence). A remark on this clonotype: Its specificity is not known.

Arm-PCR of CDR3 regions and iRepertoire HTBI primers were used to build TCR beta libraries. Per the authors' pipeline: Identification of gene segments yielded around 64 TRBV and more than eleven TRBJ across samples. From the multiplex PCR reads, TCRdb called clonotypes with MiXCR, one entry per CDR3 protein. The V and J calls were determined by TCRdb, not by the authors. Seen here are about 540,000 distinct CDR3 sequences, approximately 13% observed once, and the top ten hold 10%. These records were also assigned to another study, of T cells in Graves' hyperthyroidism and ophthalmopathy.

V usage is TRBV7-9 and J usage is TRBJ1-4; D remains unclear. This clonotype was obtained from a young man with Graves disease. Sequences were derived from peripheral blood mononuclear cells (PBMCs), sampled at new diagnosis, from a patient treated with antithyroid drugs. The CDR3 loop is CASSLEWQNEKLFF. The DNA for the CDR3 is TGTGCCAGCAGCTTAGAGTGGCAGAATGAAAAACTGTTTTTT.